This record covers a single T cell receptor (beta chain). Its cognate antigen is unknown. These data are taken from a study of T cell responses to AZD1222 COVID-19 vaccine. Study conclusions and caveats: Donors were chiefly white British, with a greater number of females, and clonal diversity was perhaps underestimated.

Trimming shortened V by 2 bases and J by 5 bases, and 9 bases separated the two germline ends. Germline CDR1 SGHTA, CDR2 FQGTGA. CDR3 length: 14 residues. Sequencing was performed with immunoSEQ multiplex PCR; in TCRdb, only in-frame clones are kept and a portion is missing. Among 110,000 to 150,000 clones listed, around 90% were seen once. The receptor's source is an adult in good health. Specimen: peripheral blood, collected on day 0 of AZD1222 vaccination. The chain employs TRBV7-3 and TRBJ2-2; no reliable D call. This chain's CDR3 is CASSLGYGTGELFF. The CDR3 DNA reads TGTGCCAGCAGCTTAGGGTACGGGACCGGGGAGCTGTTTTTT. Full variable domain (outside the CDR3, taken from reference TRBV7-3 and TRBJ2-2): GAGVSQTPSNKVTEKGKYVELRCDPISGHTALYWYRQSLGQGPEFLIYFQGTGAADDSGLPNDRFFAVRPEGSVSTLKIQRTERGDSAVYLCASSLGYGTGELFFGEGSRLTVL.